The 25 T cell receptor beta chains below all came from one sample that was sequenced in a study of spatial heterogeneity in lung cancer. The time point: sample taken at primary tumor resection. Tumor, nontumor lung or frozen PBMC supplied whole RNA, sequenced without sorting. TCRdb used MiXCR to reprocess the 5' RACE reads, holding one entry per CDR3 protein. This table has just under 95,000 distinct CDR3 sequences, roughly 12% appearing once. The sample consisted of PBMCs, taken at surgery. The receptors stem from a male donor with early-stage non-small cell lung cancer.

This clonotype was detected many times. The V and J genes are TRBV5-1 and TRBJ1-2, with D uncertain. The CDR3 covers 14 residues. Germline-derived CDR1 and CDR2 are SGHRS and YFSETQ. Trimming left V 8 bases short and J 2 bases short, with 16 bases between. Here the CDR3 reads CASPIRTVNYGYTF. The DNA of the CDR3 is TGCGCCAGTCCCATTCGGACCGTCAACTATGGCTACACCTTC.

This clonotype was detected only a few times. This chain links TRBV6-2 or TRBV6-3 with TRBJ1-1, with D hard to call. The CDR3 runs 11 residues. The V end lost 3 bases, the J end lost 4 bases, and 3 bases lay between the germline ends. The germline CDR1 and CDR2 sequences are MNHEY and SVGEGT. The CDR3, as DNA: TGTGCCAGCAGTTATATCACTGAAGCTTTCTTT. It encodes CASSYITEAFF.

The chain carries TRBV5-1 and TRBJ2-7; 7 positions match TRBD1. The CDR3 runs to 14 residues. J was trimmed by 4 bases and V by 3 bases; bases with no gene match: 7. Germline V gene sequence: CDR1 SGHRS, CDR2 YFSETQ. CDR3 sequence (DNA): TGCGCCAGCAGCTCCTTCACGGGACAGTACGAGCAGTACTTC. It is translated as CASSSFTGQYEQYF.

This chain joins TRBV20-1 and TRBJ2-3; D unresolved. This CDR3 has 13 amino acids. Germline CDR1 reads DFQATT; CDR2 reads SNEGSKA (reference sequence). The V end was cut by 0 bases, the J end by 2 bases, with 6 bases between. CDR3: CSARDQPTDTQYF. In DNA form, the CDR3 reads TGCAGTGCTAGAGATCAGCCCACAGATACGCAGTATTTT.

This clonotype was detected only a few times. The chain has TRBV12-3 or TRBV12-4 and TRBJ2-1; D unclear. V lost 8 bases to trimming and J lost 3 bases, with 8 bases between them. CDR3 length: 12 amino acids. DNA for the CDR3: TGTGCCAGCGCCTTGGGCTACAATGAGCAGTTCTTC. Protein sequence: CASALGYNEQFF.

This clonotype was detected ten times or more. This chain links TRBV29-1 with TRBJ1-5, with a tentative D call TRBD1 (6 bases). The CDR3 runs 11 residues. CDR1 is SQVTM, CDR2 ANQGSEA, per germline. The CDR3 loop is CGAGVDQPQHF. The CDR3, as DNA: TGCGGGGCAGGGGTGGATCAGCCCCAGCATTTT. The full variable domain, its missing parts supplied by reference TRBV29-1 and TRBJ1-5, is SAVISQKPSRDICQRGTSLTIQCQVDSQVTMMFWYRQQPGQSLTLIATANQGSEATYESGFVIDKFPISRPNLTFSTLTVSNMSPEDSSIYLCGAGVDQPQHFGDGTRLSIL.

The chain recombines TRBV28 with TRBJ2-2, with D possibly matching TRBD2 (6 bases). The CDR3 has 14 residues. From germline, CDR1 is MDHEN and CDR2 SYDVKM. Trimming removed 10 bases from V and 1 base from J, with 13 bases in between. This CDR3 reads CATKEGLNTGELFF. CDR3 bases: TGTGCCACAAAGGAGGGTCTGAACACCGGGGAGCTGTTTTTT.

In this sample, this clonotype turned up a few times. This chain connects TRBV7-3 to TRBJ1-1, with D unresolved. Trimming removed 2 bases at V and 0 bases at J, with 16 bases between. The CDR3 has 17 amino acids. The germline V gene has CDR1 SGHTA and CDR2 FQGTGA. The CDR3 sequence is CASSLYPSLTVNTEAFF. CDR3 DNA sequence: TGTGCCAGCAGCTTATATCCCTCTTTGACTGTGAACACTGAAGCTTTCTTT.

In its sample, this clonotype was seen a few times. The chain couples TRBV5-1 to TRBJ2-2, with a weak D call TRBD2 (7 bases). This CDR3 is built from 14 residues. The V end was cut by 4 bases, the J end by 6 bases, with 13 bases between. Germline CDR1 reads SGHRS; CDR2 reads YFSETQ. CDR3 region: CASSTTGGPGELFF. In nucleotides, the CDR3 is TGCGCCAGCAGCACGACCGGGGGGCCCGGGGAGCTGTTTTTT.

This clonotype was picked up many times. This chain links TRBV5-5 with TRBJ1-1, with TRBD1 matching over 9 bases. CDR1 is SGHKS, CDR2 YYEKEE, per germline (reference sequence). The V and J ends lost 2 bases and 4 bases, in that order; junction bases with no gene match: 12. The CDR3 runs 17 residues. CDR3 in amino acids: CASSLGSPGTGTTEAFF. DNA for the CDR3: TGTGCCAGCAGCTTAGGCAGTCCCGGGACAGGGACCACTGAAGCTTTCTTT.

The genes are TRBV7-8 and TRBJ2-3, with 11 bases matching TRBD1. CDR1 SGHVS and CDR2 FQNEAQ come from the germline V gene. CDR3 length: 15 amino acids. Losses at the gene ends were 1 base for V and 9 bases for J; bases not matched to a gene: 6. The CDR3 DNA follows: TGTGCCAGCAGCTTAGGGGGACAGGGGGTTGGGACGCAGTATTTT. It translates to CASSLGGQGVGTQYF.

This clonotype was seen more than once but under ten times. The genes are TRBV29-1 and TRBJ1-6; 9 nucleotides line up with TRBD1. The germline V gene encodes CDR1 SQVTM and CDR2 ANQGSEA. The CDR3 has 13 residues. V shed 7 bases and J 8 bases; nucleotides not matched to a gene: 6. Here the CDR3 DNA reads TGCAGCGCGGGACAGGGCTCTGATTCACCCCTCCACTTT. Translated: CSAGQGSDSPLHF.

This sequence joins TRBV20-1 and TRBJ2-7; D not certain. The CDR3 has 12 residues. Germline CDR1 is DFQATT and CDR2 is SNEGSKA (reference sequence). V lost 3 bases to trimming and J lost 0 bases, with 6 bases between them. The CDR3 loop reads CSASYHSYEQYF. In DNA form, the CDR3 reads TGCAGTGCTAGCTACCACTCCTACGAGCAGTACTTC.

V and J are TRBV11-2 and TRBJ1-1; perhaps TRBD1 as D (5 bases). Germline-derived CDR1 and CDR2 are SGHAT and FQNNGV. The CDR3 covers 13 residues. V lost 3 bases and J 2 bases, leaving 7 bases between the germline ends. The CDR3 reads CASSFGDNTEAFF. CDR3 sequence (DNA): TGTGCCAGCAGCTTTGGGGACAACACTGAAGCTTTCTTT.

This chain uses TRBV9 with TRBJ2-4; 7 nucleotides line up with TRBD2. With V trimmed by 4 bases and J by 11 bases, 18 bases remained unmatched. The CDR3 sequence is 16 residues long. Germline values: CDR1 SGDLS, CDR2 YYNGEE. The CDR3 here is CASSPPGASGSYVQYF. The CDR3 nucleotides are TGTGCCAGCAGCCCACCTGGGGCTAGCGGATCCTACGTTCAGTACTTC.

This clonotype showed up many times. The genes are TRBV7-9 and TRBJ2-5, with D possibly matching TRBD1 (5 bases). V lost 1 base, J lost 3 bases, and 9 bases lay in between. CDR1 is SEHNR, CDR2 FQNEAQ, per germline (reference sequence). There are 14 residues in the CDR3. In DNA, the CDR3 is TGTGCCAGCAGCTTAGTACAGGCAGAAGAGACCCAGTACTTC. Protein: CASSLVQAEETQYF.

The chain has TRBV12-3 or TRBV12-4 and TRBJ2-7; 11 nucleotides line up with TRBD1. J was trimmed by 2 bases and V by 5 bases; bases with no gene match: 5. This CDR3 has 15 residues. DNA for the CDR3: TGTGCCAGCAGTAACGGACAGGGGGCCGCCTACGAGCAGTACTTC. It translates to CASSNGQGAAYEQYF.

This clonotype was seen only a few times. This chain uses TRBV5-1 with TRBJ2-3; 11 bases match TRBD2. Germline CDR1 is SGHRS and CDR2 is YFSETQ. The CDR3 totals 17 residues. V lost 4 bases to trimming and J lost 0 bases; unmatched junction nucleotides: 7. DNA for the CDR3: TGCGCCAGCAGCCCGGGGACTAGCGGACGTAGCACAGATACGCAGTATTTT. Translating it yields CASSPGTSGRSTDTQYF.

This clonotype showed up just a few times. The V call is TRBV20-1, the J call TRBJ2-7; D perhaps matches TRBD2 (6 bases). V dropped 2 bases and J dropped 2 bases, with 13 bases sitting between them. The V gene's germline CDR1 is DFQATT and CDR2 SNEGSKA (reference sequence). The CDR3 length is 14 residues. DNA for the CDR3: TGCAGTGCTAGACCCCTCGGCGGGACCTACGAGCAGTACTTC. Translation gives CSARPLGGTYEQYF.

The rearrangement joins TRBV12-3 or TRBV12-4 to TRBJ2-3, with D maybe TRBD1 (6 bases). V was pared by 5 bases and J by 10 bases, with 22 bases between. The CDR3 is 15 amino acids. The CDR3 is CASSQSGARKSAQYF. CDR3 coding DNA: TGTGCCAGCAGTCAGTCAGGGGCAAGGAAGAGCGCGCAGTATTTT.

Here the CDR3 reads CASLRGANYGYTF. The CDR3 coding sequence is TGTGCCAGCCTCCGCGGGGCTAACTATGGCTACACCTTC. V is TRBV6-2 or TRBV6-3 and J is TRBJ1-2; D is undetermined. The CDR3 totals 13 residues. Germline V gene lookup returns CDR1 MNHEY and CDR2 SVGEGT. Trimming left V 8 bases short and J 0 bases short, with 10 bases between.

This rearrangement joins TRBV7-2 to TRBJ2-7; D might be TRBD1 (5 bases). This CDR3 has 17 amino acids. V dropped 0 bases and J dropped 1 base, with 16 bases sitting between them. Germline-derived CDR1 and CDR2 are SGHTA and FQGNSA. The CDR3 DNA follows: TGTGCCAGCAGCTTAGCGCTCTACGTCGACAGTTCCTACGAGCAGTACTTC. This codes for CASSLALYVDSSYEQYF.

V usage is TRBV6-6 and J usage is TRBJ1-5, with 7 positions matching TRBD1. The CDR3 length is 17 residues. Germline-derived CDR1 and CDR2 are MNHNY and SVGAGI (reference sequence). With 0 bases clipped from V and 5 bases from J, the junction kept 10 bases outside the gene matches. CDR3 in DNA: TGTGCCAGCAGTTACTCGTCTTCGAACAGGGGATATCAGCCCCAGCATTTT. Its protein product is CASSYSSSNRGYQPQHF.

In its sample, this clonotype was seen once. The chain uses TRBV5-1 and TRBJ2-7, with TRBD1 matching 7 bases. Per germline, CDR1 SGHRS and CDR2 YFSETQ. V dropped 0 bases and J dropped 2; count of bases not matched to a gene: 5. This CDR3 contains 15 residues. CDR3: CASSLDGTVPYEQYF. In DNA form, the CDR3 reads TGCGCCAGCAGCTTGGACGGGACAGTACCCTACGAGCAGTACTTC.

The chain has TRBV15 and TRBJ1-1; D is unclear. Germline V gives CDR1 LNHNV, CDR2 YYDKDF (reference sequence). Trimming left V 5 bases short and J 6 bases short, with 13 bases between. The CDR3 contains 13 residues. CDR3 sequence: CATSQRPPAEAFF. For the CDR3, the DNA is TGTGCCACCAGCCAGAGGCCGCCTGCTGAAGCTTTCTTT. The whole variable domain, filled in from reference TRBV15 and TRBJ1-1, reads DAMVIQNPRYQVTQFGKPVTLSCSQTLNHNVMYWYQQKSSQAPKLLFHYYDKDFNNEADTPDNFQSRRPNTSFCFLDIRSPGLGDTAMYLCATSQRPPAEAFFGQGTRLTVV.